The sequence of this TCR beta chain was determined in a study of OX40 agonist ivuxolimab in advanced cancers. The wider study: Three patients showed partial responses: one hepatocellular carcinoma and two cutaneous melanoma cases. Regarding the study as a whole: Among the least clonally expanded were partial responders at 0.1-3.0 mg/kg.

Here immunoSEQ multiplex PCR was the method, and the copy in TCRdb shows in-frame clones only, minus some. The sample carries tens of thousands of clones, around four fifths recorded once. V lost 0 bases and J lost 4, with 11 bases in between. The CDR3 spans 15 residues. Germline CDR1 and CDR2: SGDLS and YYNGEE. Blood samples were obtained at baseline, cycle 4 day 1, and cycle 7 day 1. To note about this clone: Antigen unknown.

The material was CD4+ or CD8+ T cells sorted from blood, obtained in a trial of the OX40 agonist ivuxolimab. This TCR came from an adult with an advanced solid tumor such as melanoma, head and neck, liver or kidney cancer. This rearrangement joins TRBV9 to TRBJ1-5; a weak D match, TRBD1 (5 bases). The CDR3 DNA reads as TGTGCCAGCAGCGTAGGGGGGGATCCAAATCAGCCCCAGCATTTT. It is translated as CASSVGGDPNQPQHF.